Each of the 21 T cell receptor beta chains below was sequenced from the same sample in a study of blood T cell repertoires in COVID-19 (dated by TCRdb to 2019 to 2021). Library preparation was by the immunoSEQ multiplex PCR assay. TCRdb stores this immuneACCESS table with in-frame sequences only. Part of the clones is absent; in the studies checked, under half of the shortfall reflects unresolved V genes, and no reason is known for the rest. This sample lists a few hundred thousand clones; approximately 83% were detected once. The ten most abundant clones make up about 3.3% of the sample. The sample taken for sequencing was PBMCs or T cells enriched from blood (not recorded which). The receptors originated from a woman aged 60-75 years who had recovered from COVID-19.

The chain links TRBV9 to TRBJ2-3, with D tentatively TRBD2 (7 bases). CDR1 is SGDLS, CDR2 YYNGEE, per germline. The V end lost 0 bases, the J end lost 2 bases, and 13 bases lay between the germline ends. The CDR3 has 16 residues. CDR3 bases: TGTGCCAGCAGCGTAGTTCCGGGGGGCGTCACAGATACGCAGTATTTT. This translates into CASSVVPGGVTDTQYF.

This rearrangement joins TRBV29-1 to TRBJ1-2; 9 bases align to TRBD1. The CDR3 runs to 13 residues. From germline, CDR1 is SQVTM and CDR2 ANQGSEA. J gave up 5 bases and V 5 bases, and 6 bases lay outside the gene matches. The CDR3 DNA is TGCAGCGTTACAGGGGGCGCGAGGTATGGCTACACCTTC. This sequence encodes CSVTGGARYGYTF.

This rearrangement joins TRBV11-2 to TRBJ1-1; possible D gene TRBD1, 5 bases. Germline V lookup: CDR1 SGHAT, CDR2 FQNNGV. The CDR3 covers 12 residues. The germline V and J ends were trimmed by 8 bases and 4 bases, with 11 bases remaining between them. The CDR3 loop reads CASGRDGTEAFF. The CDR3 coding sequence is TGTGCCAGCGGCAGGGATGGCACTGAAGCTTTCTTT.

V is TRBV4-2 and J is TRBJ2-1; no reliable D call. The CDR3 loop spans 14 amino acids. V was pared by 1 base and J by 5 bases, with 9 bases between. Germline V CDR1 and CDR2: LGHNA, YNFKEQ. CDR3 protein: CASSQVGQHNEQFF. The CDR3 coding sequence is TGTGCCAGCAGCCAAGTGGGCCAGCACAATGAGCAGTTCTTC.

The chain has TRBV7-6 and TRBJ1-1; the match to TRBD1 covers 7 bases. The CDR3 spans 16 residues. Trimming removed 1 base from V and 0 bases from J; junction bases left unmatched: 5. Germline CDR1 SGHVS, CDR2 FNYEAQ. CDR3 DNA: TGTGCCAGCAGCTTAGAGGGACAGATTATGAACACTGAAGCTTTCTTT. Its translation is CASSLEGQIMNTEAFF.

The V gene is TRBV7-2, the J gene TRBJ2-7, with a tentative D call TRBD1 (6 bases). With 3 bases removed from V and 5 bases from J, the gap between germline ends came to 17 bases. Germline values: CDR1 SGHTA, CDR2 FQGNSA. The CDR3 is 15 residues long. The CDR3 sequence: CASSLTPDRRDEQYF. The CDR3, as DNA: TGTGCCAGCAGCTTGACCCCGGACAGAAGGGACGAGCAGTACTTC.

V gene TRBV11-2 combines with J gene TRBJ1-1; 9 bases map to TRBD1. CDR3 size: 15 residues. V gave up 8 bases and J gave up 3 bases; unmatched junction bases: 10. Germline V gene sequence: CDR1 SGHAT, CDR2 FQNNGV. CDR3 sequence: CASSRTGVLDTEAFF. The CDR3 DNA sequence: TGTGCCAGCTCCCGGACAGGGGTATTGGACACTGAAGCTTTCTTT.

This chain links TRBV12-5 with TRBJ2-1; D not certain. Germline CDR1 LGHNT, CDR2 FRNRAP. This CDR3 comprises 10 residues. The V and J ends lost 3 bases and 10 bases respectively, with 4 bases between them. CDR3: CASGFEEQFF. For the CDR3, the DNA is TGTGCTAGTGGTTTCGAGGAGCAGTTCTTC.

CDR3 DNA: TGTGCCAGCAGCCTCCGACAGGGACTCTACAATGAGCAGTTCTTC. Translating it yields CASSLRQGLYNEQFF. The rearrangement links TRBV7-3 to TRBJ2-1; possibly TRBD1 for D (7 bases). V dropped 5 bases and J dropped 3 bases, with 14 bases sitting between them. Germline-derived CDR1 and CDR2 are SGHTA and FQGTGA. This CDR3 has 15 amino acids.

The rearrangement links TRBV10-3 to TRBJ1-5; TRBD1 might be the D (6 bases). The CDR3 contains 15 residues. Trimming cost V 8 bases and J 0 bases, with 14 bases left between them. CDR1 ENHRY and CDR2 SYGVKD come from the germline V gene. The CDR3 protein is CAIWQGQNSNQPQHF. Written as DNA, the CDR3 is TGTGCCATCTGGCAGGGACAAAATAGCAATCAGCCCCAGCATTTT.

This chain connects TRBV5-4 to TRBJ2-1; maybe TRBD2 (5 bases). Deletions cut 2 bases from V and 3 bases from J, with 18 bases between. This CDR3 has 17 residues. Germline V lookup: CDR1 SGHNT, CDR2 YYREEE (reference sequence). The CDR3 DNA follows: TGTGCCAGCAGCTTAGGAGGAGGCCACCAAATCTACAATGAGCAGTTCTTC. It specifies CASSLGGGHQIYNEQFF.

The chain carries TRBV10-3 and TRBJ1-1; tentative D call: TRBD1 (5 bases). Trimming shortened V by 2 bases and J by 0 bases, and 19 bases separated the two germline ends. This CDR3 spans 18 amino acids. CDR1 is ENHRY and CDR2 is SYGVKD in the germline V gene. The CDR3 nucleotides are TGTGCCATCAGTGAGACTGGGGGGATTGCACAGTTGAACACTGAAGCTTTCTTT. It specifies CAISETGGIAQLNTEAFF.

The rearrangement uses TRBV12-5 and TRBJ2-7; 13 bases agree with TRBD2. The CDR3 consists of 15 residues. J lost 2 bases, V lost 4 bases, and 2 bases had no gene match. Looked up from germline, CDR1 is LGHNT and CDR2 is FRNRAP. In DNA form, the CDR3 reads TGTGCTAGTGGTTGGACTAGCGGGGGCACCTACGAGCAGTACTTC. Amino acids: CASGWTSGGTYEQYF.

The chain is built from TRBV6-5 and TRBJ2-7; D is uncertain. CDR3 length: 12 amino acids. Germline CDR1 and CDR2: MNHEY and SVGAGI. V gave up 5 bases and J gave up 2 bases, with 7 bases separating them. The CDR3 DNA sequence: TGTGCCAGCAGTCCTACTCCCTACGAGCAGTACTTC. Protein sequence: CASSPTPYEQYF.

The chain couples TRBV9 to TRBJ2-5, with 7 bases lining up with TRBD1. CDR3 length: 14 residues. Per germline, CDR1 SGDLS and CDR2 YYNGEE. V was pared by 4 bases and J by 4 bases, with 7 bases of the junction left unmatched. In DNA form, the CDR3 reads TGTGCCAGCAGCCAGGGGTACAGGGGAGAGACCCAGTACTTC. Translating gives CASSQGYRGETQYF.

As DNA, the CDR3 is TGCGCCAGCAGTTACGGGATTTTGAATACGCAGTATTTT. It is translated as CASSYGILNTQYF. The V and J genes are TRBV10-1 and TRBJ2-3; tentative D call: TRBD2 (5 bases). Looked up from germline, CDR1 is WNHNN and CDR2 is SYGVQD (reference sequence). V shed 5 bases and J shed 7 bases, with 13 bases lying between them. The CDR3 has 13 amino acids.

In the case of this clone: In the same sample, other DNA sequences code for this CDR3. V usage is TRBV7-2 and J usage is TRBJ2-5, with TRBD1 matching over 7 bases. CDR1 is SGHTA, CDR2 FQGNSA, per germline. Trimming removed 5 bases from V and 2 bases from J; junction bases left unmatched: 5. This CDR3 contains 14 residues. The CDR3 DNA sequence: TGTGCCAGCAGCCCGGGACAGCGACAAGAGACCCAGTACTTC. Its protein is CASSPGQRQETQYF.

The genes are TRBV10-3 and TRBJ1-2; D is perhaps TRBD1 (6 bases). In germline, CDR1 is ENHRY, CDR2 SYGVKD. The V end was cut by 0 bases, the J end by 5 bases, with 10 bases between. The CDR3 loop spans 14 amino acids. CDR3 in DNA: TGTGCCATCAGTGAGTCCGGACAGTGGTATGGCTACACCTTC. It specifies CAISESGQWYGYTF.

This rearrangement joins TRBV9 to TRBJ1-3; D uncertain. V was clipped by 4 bases and J by 0 bases, with 14 bases between them. Germline loops: CDR1 SGDLS, CDR2 YYNGEE. The CDR3 spans 16 residues. CDR3 nucleotide sequence: TGTGCCAGCAGCCTGGCAGCCGGAGTCTCTGGAAACACCATATATTTT. Its protein product is CASSLAAGVSGNTIYF.

The chain has TRBV19 and TRBJ2-2; the match to TRBD1 covers 9 bases. CDR1 and CDR2 from the germline V gene are LNHDA and SQIVND (reference sequence). The ends lost 5 bases at V and 5 bases at J; junction bases unmatched: 6. The CDR3 runs to 15 residues. In nucleotides, the CDR3 is TGTGCCAGTAGTCCCGGACAGGGGATTACCGGGGAGCTGTTTTTT. Translating it yields CASSPGQGITGELFF.

The sample holds a few counts of this clone. The identical CDR3 is also encoded by other nucleotide sequences in the sample. The chain employs TRBV5-1 and TRBJ1-5, with 8 bases that match TRBD1. Trimming took 2 bases from V and 6 from J; bases not matched to a gene: 4. CDR1 and CDR2 (germline): SGHRS, YFSETQ. CDR3 length: 14 residues. The DNA for the CDR3 is TGCGCCAGCAGCTTAGGACAGGGCGGTCAGCCCCAGCATTTT. Translated: CASSLGQGGQPQHF.